This entry lists 16 T cell receptor beta chains sequenced from one sample in a study of blood T cell repertoires in COVID-19. Only in-frame clones appear in the TCRdb table, and some are missing; sequencing was by immunoSEQ multiplex PCR. There are fewer than 300,000 clones in the sample; about 73% occur only once, and 3.3% lies in the top ten. The sample was peripheral blood. The source of these receptors is an elderly woman with acute or convalescent COVID-19.

The J gene is TRBJ2-3, the V gene TRBV5-6, with D possibly TRBD1 on 6 matching bases. Germline values: CDR1 SGHDT, CDR2 YYEEEE. Between the trimmed V and J ends, which lost 4 bases and 6 bases, there was a span of 21 bases. CDR3 size: 16 residues. DNA of the CDR3: TGTGCCAGCAGCAACCTTGGGACATCCCCCTGGGATACGCAGTATTTT. Translating it yields CASSNLGTSPWDTQYF.

V and J are TRBV7-9 and TRBJ1-4; 7 bases align to TRBD1. This CDR3 has 11 amino acids. Losses at the gene ends were 5 bases for V and 13 bases for J; bases not matched to a gene: 4. Germline CDR1 SEHNR, CDR2 FQNEAQ (reference sequence). CDR3 in DNA: TGTGCCAGCAGCCGACAGGGTTCACTGTTTTTT. Translating it yields CASSRQGSLFF.

The chain uses TRBV11-2 and TRBJ2-2, with TRBD2 as a possible D gene (6 bases). Germline V lookup: CDR1 SGHAT, CDR2 FQNNGV. V was shortened by 3 bases and J by 1 base, with 9 bases between the two germline ends. The CDR3 runs 15 residues. CDR3 nucleotides: TGTGCCAGCAGCTTTAGCGGCCTGAACACCGGGGAGCTGTTTTTT. Its translation is CASSFSGLNTGELFF.

Of note for this clone: Other DNA sequences in this sample translate to the same CDR3. CDR3 protein: CASSLAGGRDEQFF. The CDR3 DNA follows: TGTGCCAGCAGCCTAGCGGGGGGGCGGGATGAGCAGTTCTTC. V and J are TRBV5-4 and TRBJ2-1; 12 bases line up with TRBD2. The germline V gene has CDR1 SGHNT and CDR2 YYREEE (reference sequence). The J segment lost 8 bases and the V segment lost 4 bases, leaving 4 bases of the junction unmatched. There are 14 residues in the CDR3.

This clone has just a few counts. The chain uses TRBV4-1 and TRBJ1-5, with TRBD1 matching 7 bases. Germline lookup yields CDR1 MGHRA and CDR2 YSYEKL. The CDR3 totals 14 residues. V shed 3 bases, J shed 3 bases, and the junction held 2 bases outside the gene matches. CDR3 sequence (DNA): TGCGCCAGCAGCCACGGGACAGACAATCAGCCCCAGCATTTT. Its translation is CASSHGTDNQPQHF.

This clone was seen a handful of times. The chain is built from TRBV18 and TRBJ2-1; unclear D gene. Germline loops: CDR1 KGHSH, CDR2 LQKENI. There are 12 residues in the CDR3. Trimming removed 3 bases at V and 5 bases at J, with 5 bases between. This chain's CDR3 is CASSPQNNEQFF. The DNA of the CDR3 is TGTGCCAGCTCACCCCAGAACAATGAGCAGTTCTTC.

The gene calls are TRBV2 and TRBJ1-1; a possible D gene is TRBD1 (6 bases). The CDR3 loop spans 14 amino acids. Germline V gives CDR1 SNHLY, CDR2 FYNNEI. Between the trimmed V and J ends, which lost 6 bases and 0 bases, there was a span of 11 bases. The chain's CDR3 is CASSLQGLNTEAFF. The CDR3 bases are TGTGCCAGCAGCCTACAGGGTTTGAACACTGAAGCTTTCTTT. Full variable domain (remainder filled in from reference TRBV2 and TRBJ1-1): EPEVTQTPSHQVTQMGQEVILRCVPISNHLYFYWYRQILGQKVEFLVSFYNNEISEKSEIFDDQFSVERPDGSNFTLKIRSTKLEDSAMYFCASSLQGLNTEAFFGQGTRLTVV.

This clone was recorded at least ten times. The chain employs TRBV20-1 and TRBJ1-2; D gene unclear. Between the trimmed V and J ends, which lost 3 bases and 0 bases, there was a span of 11 bases. CDR1 and CDR2 (germline): DFQATT, SNEGSKA (reference sequence). The CDR3 length is 14 residues. The CDR3 protein is CSASKPETNYGYTF. The CDR3 nucleotides are TGCAGTGCTAGTAAGCCGGAGACTAACTATGGCTACACCTTC.

The chain recombines TRBV3-1 (or the pseudogene TRBV3-2) with TRBJ2-3; TRBD1 might be the D (6 bases). This CDR3 is built from 13 residues. CDR1 is LGHDT and CDR2 is YNNKEL in the germline V gene (reference sequence). Trimming stripped 3 bases from V and 7 bases from J, with 11 bases between. The CDR3 DNA follows: TGTGCCAGCAGCCAGCACAGGGCCCATACGCAGTATTTT. It specifies CASSQHRAHTQYF.

The rearrangement links TRBV29-1 to TRBJ2-7, with D possibly matching TRBD1 (6 bases). CDR1 SQVTM and CDR2 ANQGSEA come from the germline V gene. The CDR3 contains 14 residues. V shed 4 bases and J shed 2 bases, with 15 bases lying between them. Here the CDR3 reads CSVAHGGDAYEQYF. In nucleotides, the CDR3 is TGCAGCGTTGCTCATGGGGGCGACGCCTACGAGCAGTACTTC.

The table lists this clone with a few counts. V is TRBV15 and J is TRBJ2-7; 8 bases line up with TRBD1. J was trimmed by 0 bases and V by 5 bases; bases with no gene match: 9. CDR1 LNHNV and CDR2 YYDKDF come from the germline V gene (reference sequence). The CDR3 totals 16 residues. CDR3 nucleotide sequence: TGTGCCACCAGCCCCAAATACGGGACAGGCTCCTACGAGCAGTACTTC. It specifies CATSPKYGTGSYEQYF.

This clone showed up just a few times. The chain links TRBV5-4 to TRBJ2-7; 12 bases agree with TRBD2. CDR3 length equals 14 residues. In germline, CDR1 is SGHNT, CDR2 YYREEE (reference sequence). The junction had 5 bases not matched to a gene; V was cut back by 3 bases and J by 7 bases. The CDR3 reads CASSSLGLAGEQYF. Written as DNA, the CDR3 is TGTGCCAGCAGCTCGCTTGGACTAGCGGGGGAGCAGTACTTC.

The chain carries TRBV6-5 and TRBJ1-1, with D uncertain. This CDR3 comprises 15 residues. Trimming cost V 3 bases and J 0 bases, with 11 bases left between them. CDR1 is MNHEY and CDR2 is SVGAGI in the germline V gene. The chain's CDR3 is CASSYLAGMNTEAFF. The CDR3 bases are TGTGCCAGCAGTTATTTGGCAGGAATGAACACTGAAGCTTTCTTT.

Of note for this clone: It is unclear where the CDR3 begins or ends on the DNA, so no DNA is shown, and the CDR3 is as TCRdb lists it. The chain links TRBV12-1 to TRBJ1-5; the D segment call TRBD1 is taken from the table without a DNA check. TRBV12-1 is noted as a pseudogene. 16 amino acids form the CDR3, both terminal residues included. The CDR3 region is CASSPVGAGANQPQHF.

This clone was seen only a few times. This chain joins TRBV7-8 and TRBJ1-6; weak D call: TRBD1 (6 bases). The V end was cut by 1 base, the J end by 7 bases, with 14 bases between. CDR1 is SGHVS, CDR2 FQNEAQ, per germline. The CDR3 runs to 16 residues. DNA for the CDR3: TGTGCCAGCAGCTTAGTGGTCACAGGGCGCAATTCACCCCTCCACTTT. Translation: CASSLVVTGRNSPLHF.

The chain recombines TRBV10-3 with TRBJ1-5; 7 nucleotides line up with TRBD1. Germline V gene data show CDR1 as ENHRY and CDR2 as SYGVKD. V dropped 7 bases and J dropped 5; count of bases not matched to a gene: 5. The CDR3 loop spans 13 amino acids. In DNA, the CDR3 is TGTGCCATCAACCGGGACAGTGATCAGCCCCAGCATTTT. Encoded protein: CAINRDSDQPQHF.